This entry lists 20 T cell receptor beta chains sequenced from one sample in a study of molecular identifiers for immune sequencing clone quantification. From the PCR reads, TCRdb called clonotypes with MiXCR, one entry per CDR3 protein. The table lists 80,000 to 95,000 distinct CDR3 sequences, roughly 19% of them singletons. The sample taken for sequencing was naive CD8+ T cells from blood, with Jurkat cell RNA spiked in. The subset: FACS-sorted CD8+CD4-CCR7+CD45RA+ naive T cells. The receptors originated from a human donor in good health. Some libraries in this study had Jurkat cell RNA spiked in.

This chain uses TRBV12-3 or TRBV12-4 with TRBJ1-1; D perhaps matches TRBD1 (5 bases). The CDR3 loop spans 13 amino acids. Trimming pared 7 bases from V and 4 bases from J, leaving 13 bases between. In DNA, the CDR3 is TGTGCCAGCAACCCGGGGACCGCCACTGAAGCTTTCTTT. Translating gives CASNPGTATEAFF.

This clonotype came up many times. The chain employs TRBV27 and TRBJ2-7, with 9 bases lining up with TRBD1. CDR1 is MNHEY, CDR2 SMNVEV, per germline (reference sequence). CDR3 size: 12 residues. The ends lost 11 bases at V and 3 bases at J; junction bases unmatched: 5. The chain's CDR3 is CAVGQGHYEQYF. As DNA, the CDR3 is TGTGCCGTCGGACAGGGGCACTACGAGCAGTACTTC.

This clonotype was found many times. The CDR3 nucleotides are TGTGCCAGCAGCTTGGAGGGCCCGACTGAAGCTTTCTTT. Translating it yields CASSLEGPTEAFF. The V call is TRBV5-6, the J call TRBJ1-1; D is undetermined. V was pared by 0 bases and J by 5 bases, with 8 bases between. The CDR3 loop spans 13 amino acids. Germline assignment: CDR1 SGHDT and CDR2 YYEEEE.

There are many counts of this clonotype. V gene TRBV7-9 combines with J gene TRBJ2-5; D is possibly TRBD1 (5 bases). Germline V gives CDR1 SEHNR, CDR2 FQNEAQ (reference sequence). Trimming cost V 5 bases and J 4 bases, with 11 bases left between them. The CDR3 spans 13 residues. The CDR3 reads CASSPDIAETQYF. The CDR3 nucleotides read TGTGCCAGCAGCCCGGACATCGCAGAGACCCAGTACTTC.

Ten or more counts support this clonotype. Here the CDR3 DNA reads TGCGCCAGCAGCCAAGATTCAATGGGGGTTAGGGCTTTCTTT. It encodes CASSQDSMGVRAFF. This chain joins TRBV4-3 and TRBJ1-1; a weak D match, TRBD1 (5 bases). V lost 0 bases and J 11 bases, leaving 16 bases between the germline ends. The CDR3 covers 14 residues. Germline values: CDR1 LGHNA, CDR2 YSLEER.

This clonotype was seen at least ten times. The CDR3 nucleotides are TGCGCCAGCAGCTTGGCCGACTCCGAGCAGTTCTTC. Its protein product is CASSLADSEQFF. The J gene is TRBJ2-1, the V gene TRBV5-1, with unresolved D. The CDR3 consists of 12 residues. Germline loops: CDR1 SGHRS, CDR2 YFSETQ. Trimming removed 0 bases from V and 10 bases from J, with 8 bases in between.

This clonotype was counted many times. The gene calls are TRBV19 and TRBJ1-5; D remains unclear. V was trimmed by 6 bases and J by 0 bases, leaving 12 bases between them. There are 15 residues in the CDR3. Per the germline V gene, CDR1 is LNHDA and CDR2 is SQIVND (reference sequence). The CDR3 DNA reads as TGTGCCAGTAGCCTCCAAGTGTATAGCAATCAGCCCCAGCATTTT. Translating gives CASSLQVYSNQPQHF.

This clonotype was recorded at least ten times. The chain couples TRBV6-2 or TRBV6-3 to TRBJ2-5; 9 bases are shared with TRBD2. The CDR3 is made up of 14 amino acids. Trimming at V came to 6 bases and at J to 5 bases, leaving 7 bases not matched to a gene. Germline V gene lookup returns CDR1 MNHEY and CDR2 SVGEGT. CDR3 loop: CASSRGTSFETQYF. CDR3 bases: TGTGCCAGCAGCCGCGGGACTAGCTTTGAGACCCAGTACTTC.

Concerning this clonotype itself: A much bigger clone sits one base away, suggesting this may be a read error. The gene calls are TRBV5-6 and TRBJ2-1; D is perhaps TRBD1 (6 bases). Trimming took off 5 bases at V and 4 bases at J, with 16 bases between the two ends. The CDR3 runs to 15 residues. CDR1 and CDR2 from the germline V gene are SGHDT and YYEEEE. Here the CDR3 reads CASSPRNRVYNEQFF. CDR3 in DNA: TGTGCCAGCAGTCCCCGGAACAGGGTTTACAATGAGCAGTTCTTC.

This clonotype was observed many times. The rearrangement joins TRBV6-1 to TRBJ1-1; 7 positions agree with TRBD1. The CDR3 extends over 12 amino acids. From germline, CDR1 is MNHNS and CDR2 SASEGT. V lost 3 bases, J lost 5 bases, and 0 bases stayed unmatched. For the CDR3, the DNA is TGTGCCAGCAGTGACAGGGGGACTGAAGCTTTCTTT. This translates into CASSDRGTEAFF.

Concerning this clonotype: The CDR3 does not close with the conserved phenylalanine or tryptophan, likely indicating a read error. This chain uses TRBV6-6 with TRBJ2-7; 11 bases map to TRBD1. The V gene end was trimmed by 2 bases and the J gene end by 4 bases; junction bases not matched to a gene: 7. The germline CDR1 and CDR2 sequences are MNHNY and SVGAGI (reference sequence). The CDR3 consists of 16 residues. The CDR3 is CASSYVTGTGGYEQYS. The DNA for the CDR3 is TGTGCCAGCAGTTACGTAACCGGGACAGGGGGGTACGAGCAGTACTCC.

This clonotype was counted at least ten times. This chain links TRBV13 with TRBJ1-6, with a tentative D call TRBD1 (6 bases). Germline values: CDR1 PRHDT, CDR2 FYEKMQ (reference sequence). The CDR3 covers 16 residues. Trimming stripped 4 bases from V and 0 bases from J, with 10 bases between. As DNA, the CDR3 is TGTGCCAGCAGCTCCAGGGGTAGCTCCTATAATTCACCCCTCCACTTT. This codes for CASSSRGSSYNSPLHF. Supplemented by reference TRBV13 and TRBJ1-6, the full variable domain reads AAGVIQSPRHLIKEKRETATLKCYPIPRHDTVYWYQQGPGQDPQFLISFYEKMQSDKGSIPDRFSAQQFSDYHSELNMSSLELGDSALYFCASSSRGSSYNSPLHFGNGTRLTVT.

For this clonotype: A read error may produce the germline difference seen at one junction end. The CDR3 DNA reads TGTGTCAGCAGCACCAGCACAGATACGCAGTATTTT. As protein: CVSSTSTDTQYF. This sequence joins TRBV5-4 and TRBJ2-3; D is ambiguous. Germline loops: CDR1 SGHNT, CDR2 YYREEE (reference sequence). The CDR3 has 12 amino acids.

The table lists this clonotype with many counts. The chain has TRBV6-2 or TRBV6-3 and TRBJ2-7; D possibly corresponds to TRBD1 (6 bases). V was trimmed by 2 bases and J by 2 bases, leaving 13 bases between them. The germline gives CDR1 MNHEY, CDR2 SVGEGT. The CDR3 runs 15 residues. In nucleotides, the CDR3 is TGTGCCAGCAGTTACCTATGGGACACAACCTACGAGCAGTACTTC. This encodes CASSYLWDTTYEQYF.

In its sample, this clonotype was seen once. One base away lies a much larger clone, so this may be a sequencing read error. The chain links TRBV29-1 to TRBJ2-1; the match to TRBD2 covers 11 bases. CDR3 length: 14 residues. Germline CDR1 is SQVTM and CDR2 is ANQGSEA. V lost 3 bases and J lost 6; bases outside the gene matches: 4. CDR3 bases: TGCAGCGTTGACGGGACTAGCGGCTGCAATGAGCAGTTCTTC. Protein product: CSVDGTSGCNEQFF.

This clonotype has at least ten counts. The rearrangement joins TRBV7-9 to TRBJ2-2; tentative D call: TRBD1 (5 bases). The CDR3 covers 18 residues. Germline V gene sequence: CDR1 SEHNR, CDR2 FQNEAQ (reference sequence). Trimming removed 4 bases at V and 4 bases at J, with 22 bases between. CDR3 protein: CASSSSWGSKIGTGELFF. DNA of the CDR3: TGTGCCAGCAGCTCCTCCTGGGGCTCTAAAATCGGCACCGGGGAGCTGTTTTTT.

This clonotype occurred many times. The chain combines TRBV19 with TRBJ2-7, with 9 nucleotides matching TRBD2. The V segment lost 1 base and the J segment 2 bases; nucleotides outside the gene matches: 3. The CDR3 consists of 15 residues. Germline values: CDR1 LNHDA, CDR2 SQIVND (reference sequence). CDR3 sequence (DNA): TGTGCCAGTAGTATAGGTAGCGGGGGCGCCTACGAGCAGTACTTC. It is translated as CASSIGSGGAYEQYF.

This clonotype was seen repeatedly, ten times or more. V is TRBV7-6 and J is TRBJ2-3, with 8 positions matching TRBD1. The germline V gene encodes CDR1 SGHVS and CDR2 FNYEAQ. Trimming cost V 2 bases and J 4 bases; bases outside gene matches: 5. The CDR3 runs to 15 residues. CDR3 sequence: CASSLNGQGADTQYF. The CDR3 bases are TGTGCCAGCAGCTTAAATGGACAGGGAGCAGATACGCAGTATTTT.

This sequence joins TRBV27 and TRBJ1-2, with D possibly TRBD1 on 6 matching bases. The CDR3 consists of 15 residues. Deletions cut 0 bases from V and 4 bases from J, with 12 bases between. Germline V lookup: CDR1 MNHEY, CDR2 SMNVEV (reference sequence). Written as DNA, the CDR3 is TGTGCCAGCAGTTTATCGGGGCGACAGGCCTATGGCTACACCTTC. As protein: CASSLSGRQAYGYTF.

The chain recombines TRBV5-1 with TRBJ1-1, with TRBD1 as a possible D gene (5 bases). Trimming took 7 bases from V and 5 from J, leaving 15 bases between them. CDR3 length: 13 residues. Germline CDR1 is SGHRS and CDR2 is YFSETQ. CDR3 loop: CASGAPGLTEAFF. The CDR3 nucleotides are TGCGCCAGCGGAGCCCCGGGGCTGACTGAAGCTTTCTTT.